This T cell receptor (beta chain) is from a study of shared clonotypes between healthy human individuals. Clones were sequenced by immunoSEQ multiplex PCR, and TCRdb holds only the in-frame ones, with some missing. Altogether roughly 590,000 clones are present, about 95% being singletons, with the ten largest covering less than 0.13%. The CDR3 consists of 14 residues. Between the trimmed V and J ends, which lost 2 bases and 9 bases, there was a span of 14 bases. CDR1 is SNHLY and CDR2 is FYNNEI in the germline V gene. CD45RO negativity and positive selection for CCR7 defined naive CD8 cells, a population that excluded terminally differentiated effector memory CD45RA+ cells.

Source material: naive CD8+ T cells sorted from blood. The rearrangement links TRBV2 to TRBJ2-1, with D unresolved. The clonotype was recovered from a woman between 25 and 40 years old in good health. The CDR3 protein is CASSEFWRSIEQFF. CDR3 DNA: TGTGCCAGCAGTGAATTTTGGCGCTCGATTGAGCAGTTCTTC.